Sequencing of this TCR beta chain was carried out in a study of blood T cells in healthy people across ages. Sample-barcoded 5' priming and a J-beta primer mix drove a second PCR of roughly 6 to 12 cycles. TCRdb re-called the 5' RACE reads through MiXCR, storing one row per CDR3 protein. The sample yields more than 800,000 distinct CDR3 sequences, about 30% seen once. Comment on this clonotype: One end of the junction fails to match germline, which may point to a read error.

The CDR3 has 16 amino acids. The V gene's germline CDR1 is LGHNA and CDR2 YSLEER. This clonotype was obtained from a woman of 80 years or more in good health. What was sequenced was blood. The chain carries TRBV4-3 and TRBJ2-1; 9 bases agree with TRBD2. DNA for the CDR3: TGCGCCAGCAGCCAAGGGGCGGGGGGGACGTACAATGAGCGGTTCTTC. Amino acid sequence: CASSQGAGGTYNERFF.